This T cell receptor beta chain was observed in a study of Ad26.COV2.S vaccination and SARS-CoV-2 variants. This clone was recorded many times. The antigen is not known. Here immunoSEQ multiplex PCR was the method, and the copy in TCRdb shows in-frame clones only, minus some. The sample lists hundreds of thousands of clones; roughly nine tenths were seen once. Specified treatment: around 19 received Ad26.COV2.S at low or high dose, single or two shots; several received placebo; per-sample allocation not given. Repertoires come from day 63 after the first vaccine or placebo injection. Study-wide results and limits: Measurements of TCR breadth and depth may have given underestimates of the total T cell responses.

The CDR3 extends over 13 amino acids. V lost 2 bases and J 8 bases, leaving 10 bases between the germline ends. CDR1 MGHRA and CDR2 YSYEKL come from the germline V gene. The sequence derives from a person aged 18-65 years who received the Ad26.COV2.S COVID-19 vaccine or a placebo. The sequenced sample was peripheral blood, obtained in a trial of Ad26.COV2.S vaccine versus placebo. This chain connects TRBV4-1 to TRBJ2-1; perhaps TRBD1 as D (6 bases). The CDR3 here is CASSQQGSDEQFF. The CDR3 DNA reads as TGCGCCAGCAGCCAACAGGGGAGCGATGAGCAGTTCTTC.